This T cell receptor (beta chain) was sequenced during a study of response to subunit inactivated influenza vaccine. Study-wide points: The authors suggested that few new T cells are recruited per seasonal influenza vaccination.

Points on this clonotype: Its antigen is still unknown.

TCRdb redid the calling of the RT-PCR reads with MiXCR, one entry per CDR3 protein. The sample holds fewer than 800,000 distinct CDR3 sequences, 15% to 17% seen once. Per germline, CDR1 SNHLY and CDR2 FYNNEI. V trimming: 4 bases; J trimming: 2 bases; junction bases outside the gene matches: 0. This CDR3 region has 13 residues. The receptor was derived from a man aged 45-65 years who received an inactivated influenza vaccine. The sample consisted of PBMCs from blood, taken 11 to 12 days after vaccination. This chain uses TRBV2 with TRBJ1-2, with 8 bases aligning to TRBD1. The CDR3 loop is CASSGTGNYGYTF. The CDR3 DNA follows: TGTGCCAGCAGTGGGACAGGGAACTATGGCTACACCTTC.